This is a list of T cell receptor beta chains from one sample in a study of CD8+CD57+ T cells in acquired aplastic anemia. TCRdb fed the reads into MiXCR, producing one record per CDR3 protein. The sample has 270,000 or so distinct CDR3 sequences; 65% to 90% are singletons. The specimen sequenced was sorted CD4+, CD8+, or CD8+CD57+ T cells (not recorded which) from PBMCs. The receptors here all came from a human donor with aplastic anemia. CDR3s include the opening cysteine and the closing phenylalanine or tryptophan. The D gene is left open where the match is weak. Size is stated for part of the rows, as once, few or many counts, or as a class when the clone is expanded.

v_gene,j_gene,abundance,d_gene,CDR3nt,CDR3aa
TRBV29-1,TRBJ2-1,-,-,TGCAGTACCAGACCTCCGAGGAATGAGCAGTTCTTC,CSTRPPRNEQFF
TRBV7-8,TRBJ2-3,-,TRBD2,TGTGCCAGTAGTATCCCTACTCTAGCGGGTGCGACATATTTT,CASSIPTLAGATYF
TRBV9,TRBJ2-1,-,TRBD2,TGTGCCAGCAGCGTAGGACTAGCGGACACAGATACGCTCTTC,CASSVGLADTDTLF
TRBV7-9,TRBJ2-5,-,-,TGTGCCACCAGCATGGACTCCAGCCAAGGGACCCAGTACTTC,CATSMDSSQGTQYF
TRBV15,TRBJ2-3,-,-,TGTGCCACCAGCAGAACCATCAAGGATACGCAGTATTTT,CATSRTIKDTQYF
TRBV19,TRBJ2-7,-,-,TGTGCCAGTAAGATAGCTAGCGAAGCCTACAAGGAGCAGTTC,CASKIASEAYKEQF
TRBV7-8,TRBJ2-5,-,-,TGTGCCAGCAGGTTAGCTAGGGGGACCCAGAAGTTC,CASRLARGTQKF
TRBV11-3,TRBJ1-2,-,-,TGTGCCAGCAGCTGGGGTGGACAAGCAAACTATGGCTACACCTTC,CASSWGGQANYGYTF
TRBV7-3,TRBJ2-5,-,-,TGTGCCAGCAGTACTAGCCCGACTTGGGGAGAAACCCAGTACTTC,CASSTSPTWGETQYF
TRBV7-3,TRBJ2-5,-,TRBD2,TGTGCCAGCAGCTTAACGAAGCGGGGGGGCTACAATGAGTACTTC,CASSLTKRGGYNEYF
TRBV5-6,TRBJ1-2,few,-,TGTGCCAGCAGCTCTTTGGGGAGGGACGGGCTCGTATATGGCTACACCTTC,CASSSLGRDGLVYGYTF
TRBV5-5,TRBJ2-3,-,-,TGTGCCAGCAGCTTCACTGTACGTCCCGATACGCAGTATTTT,CASSFTVRPDTQYF
TRBV7-9,TRBJ2-7,-,-,TGTGCCAGCAGCTTACAACCAGGCGGGACAGCCCTTTCCTACGAGCAGTACTTC,CASSLQPGGTALSYEQYF
TRBV5-4,TRBJ2-1,-,-,TGTGCCAGCAGCTTGGAGTCGGGGACCGATGAGCAGTTCTTC,CASSLESGTDEQFF
TRBV7-9,TRBJ1-6,-,TRBD1,TGTGCCAGCAGCTCGGACAGGGCACTTGCACCCCTCCGCTTT,CASSSDRALAPLRF
TRBV9,TRBJ2-1,-,TRBD2,TGTGCCAGCAGCGTAGGTAGTAGCGGGGGGAGCGATGAGCAGTTCTTC,CASSVGSSGGSDEQFF